This TCR beta chain was captured in a study of cytotoxic CD8 clonotypes in ibrutinib-treated CLL. General study points: Treatment left the uncommon public clonotypes either contracted or stable in frequency. Against age-matched healthy donors, baseline clonality ran higher and tracked circulating CD8+ T-cell counts.

Germline V gene sequence: CDR1 SGHVS, CDR2 FNYEAQ. V lost 4 bases, J lost 7 bases, and 11 bases stayed unmatched. CDR3 length: 17 residues. Deep sequencing aimed at 1 in 200,000 to 1 in 1 million T cells' resolution. TCRdb's copy holds only in-frame clones and misses some; the assay was immunoSEQ multiplex PCR. The sample holds about 30,000 clones; roughly 59% are singletons and the top ten take about 4.8%. Note on this clone: As yet, its antigen is unknown.

Sequencing used PBMCs, obtained before ibrutinib treatment. The receptor comes from a human donor with chronic lymphocytic leukemia. The chain recombines TRBV7-6 with TRBJ2-1; 12 positions agree with TRBD2. As DNA, the CDR3 is TGTGCCAGCAGCTCGCCCCTAGCGGGAGGGCATGCGAATGAGCAGTTCTTC. Protein product: CASSSPLAGGHANEQFF.